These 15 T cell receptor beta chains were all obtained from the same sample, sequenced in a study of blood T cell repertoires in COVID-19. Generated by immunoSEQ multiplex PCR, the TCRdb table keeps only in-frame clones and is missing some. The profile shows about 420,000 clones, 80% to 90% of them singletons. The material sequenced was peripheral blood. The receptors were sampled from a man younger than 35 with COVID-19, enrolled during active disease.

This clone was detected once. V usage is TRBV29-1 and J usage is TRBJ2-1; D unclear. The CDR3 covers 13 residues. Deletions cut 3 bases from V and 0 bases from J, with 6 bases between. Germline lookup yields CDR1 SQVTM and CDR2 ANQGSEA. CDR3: CSVDRNSYNEQFF. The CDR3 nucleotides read TGCAGCGTTGACAGAAACTCCTACAATGAGCAGTTCTTC.

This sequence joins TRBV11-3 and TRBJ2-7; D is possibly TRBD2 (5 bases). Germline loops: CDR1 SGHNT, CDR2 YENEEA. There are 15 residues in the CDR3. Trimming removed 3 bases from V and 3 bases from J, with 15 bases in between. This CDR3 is CASSFDVGESYEQYF. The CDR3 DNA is TGTGCCAGCAGCTTTGACGTCGGGGAGAGCTACGAGCAGTACTTC.

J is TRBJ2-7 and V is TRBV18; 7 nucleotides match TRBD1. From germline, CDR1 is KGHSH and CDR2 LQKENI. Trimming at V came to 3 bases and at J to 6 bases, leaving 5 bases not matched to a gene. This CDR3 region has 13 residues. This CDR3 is CASSPLDRVEQYF. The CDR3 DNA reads TGTGCCAGCTCACCCCTCGACAGGGTCGAGCAGTACTTC.

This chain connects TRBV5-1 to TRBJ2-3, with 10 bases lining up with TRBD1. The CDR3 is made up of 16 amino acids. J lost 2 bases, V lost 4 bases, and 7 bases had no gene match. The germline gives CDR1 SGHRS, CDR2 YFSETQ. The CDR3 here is CASSRRTGGATDTQYF. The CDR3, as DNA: TGCGCCAGCAGCAGACGGACAGGGGGGGCCACAGATACGCAGTATTTT.

CDR3 coding DNA: TGTGCCAGCACCCTGGGGACAGGGGTTAACGGGGAGCTGTTTTTT. Encoded protein: CASTLGTGVNGELFF. J is TRBJ2-2 and V is TRBV19, with TRBD1 matching 10 bases. Unmatched junction bases numbered 11, after V lost 9 bases and J lost 7 bases. The length of the CDR3 is 15 residues. The V gene's germline CDR1 is LNHDA and CDR2 SQIVND (reference sequence).

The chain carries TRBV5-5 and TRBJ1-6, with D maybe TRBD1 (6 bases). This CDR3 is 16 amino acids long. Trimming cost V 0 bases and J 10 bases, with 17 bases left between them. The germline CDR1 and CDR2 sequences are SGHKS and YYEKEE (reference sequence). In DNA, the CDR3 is TGTGCCAGCAGCTTGGAACAGGGTTGGTCAGGGTCACCCCTCCACTTT. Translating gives CASSLEQGWSGSPLHF.

In DNA form, the CDR3 reads TGCGCCAGCAGTCTAGCGGGAGGCTTGGGCGAGCAGTACTTC. Protein product: CASSLAGGLGEQYF. This chain uses TRBV23-1 with TRBJ2-7; 10 bases are a match to TRBD2. TRBV23-1 is an open reading frame whose function is uncertain. V was clipped by 4 bases and J by 6 bases; unmatched bases: 6. There are 14 residues in the CDR3.

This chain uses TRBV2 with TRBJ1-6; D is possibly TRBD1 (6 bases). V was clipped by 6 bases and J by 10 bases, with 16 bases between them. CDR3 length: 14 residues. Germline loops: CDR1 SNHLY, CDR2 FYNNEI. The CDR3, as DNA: TGTGCCAGCAGGTTCGTACAGGGTCGCTCACCCCTCCACTTT. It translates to CASRFVQGRSPLHF.

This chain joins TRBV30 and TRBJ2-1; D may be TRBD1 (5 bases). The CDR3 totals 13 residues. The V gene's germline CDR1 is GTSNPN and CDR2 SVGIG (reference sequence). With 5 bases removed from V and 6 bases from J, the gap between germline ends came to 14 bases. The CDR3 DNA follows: TGTGCCTGGGTACAGGACGGTTTCAATGAGCAGTTCTTC. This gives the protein CAWVQDGFNEQFF.

CDR3 in amino acids: CASSINPGLAGGRYEQYF. The CDR3 nucleotides read TGTGCCAGTAGTATAAACCCCGGACTAGCGGGAGGAAGGTACGAGCAGTACTTC. This chain uses TRBV19 with TRBJ2-7; 14 bases map to TRBD2. The CDR3 length is 18 residues. Unmatched junction bases numbered 10, after V lost 2 bases and J lost 4 bases. Germline lookup yields CDR1 LNHDA and CDR2 SQIVND (reference sequence).

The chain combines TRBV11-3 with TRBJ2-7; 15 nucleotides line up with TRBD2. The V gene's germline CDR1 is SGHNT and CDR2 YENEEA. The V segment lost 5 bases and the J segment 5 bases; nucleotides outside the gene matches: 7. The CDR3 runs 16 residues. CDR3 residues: CASSPRTSGRAHEQYF. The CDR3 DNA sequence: TGTGCCAGCAGCCCTCGGACTAGCGGGAGGGCCCACGAGCAGTACTTC.

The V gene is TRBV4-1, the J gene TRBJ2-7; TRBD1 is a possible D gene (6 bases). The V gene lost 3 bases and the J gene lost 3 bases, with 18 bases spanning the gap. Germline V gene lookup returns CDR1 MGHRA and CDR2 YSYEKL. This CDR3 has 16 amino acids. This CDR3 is CASSQDAPGQYYEQYF. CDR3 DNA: TGCGCCAGCAGCCAGGACGCGCCGGGACAATACTACGAGCAGTACTTC.

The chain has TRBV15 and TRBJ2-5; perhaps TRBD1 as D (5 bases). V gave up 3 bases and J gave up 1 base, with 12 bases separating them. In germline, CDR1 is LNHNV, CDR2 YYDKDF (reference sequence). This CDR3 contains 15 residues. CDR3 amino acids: CATSRTVAPQETQYF. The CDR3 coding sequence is TGTGCCACCAGCAGGACAGTTGCCCCCCAAGAGACCCAGTACTTC.

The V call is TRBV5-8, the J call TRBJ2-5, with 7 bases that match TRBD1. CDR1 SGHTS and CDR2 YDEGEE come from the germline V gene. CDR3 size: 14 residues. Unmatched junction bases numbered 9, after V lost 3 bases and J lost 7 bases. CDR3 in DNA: TGTGCCAGCAGCTCAGAGACAGGGTGGGGGACCCAGTACTTC. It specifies CASSSETGWGTQYF.

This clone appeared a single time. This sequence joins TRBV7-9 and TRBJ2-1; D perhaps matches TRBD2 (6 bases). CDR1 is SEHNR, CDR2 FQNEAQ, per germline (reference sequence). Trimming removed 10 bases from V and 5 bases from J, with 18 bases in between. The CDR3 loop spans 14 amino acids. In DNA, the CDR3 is TGTGCCAAGTACCCATTGGGGACTGACAATGAGCAGTTCTTC. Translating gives CAKYPLGTDNEQFF.